This note documents a single T cell receptor beta chain sequence. There are many counts of this clonotype. Its binding antigen is unknown. Base qualities are not at hand, and no much larger clone is one base apart. Library method: 5' RACE. TCRdb lists the instrument as Illumina HiSeq 2000. Template switching added a universal primer binding site, and the final cDNA carried a unique molecular identifier that allowed TCR cDNA molecules to be counted accurately. Specific primers in the conserved constant-segment region were used to synthesize first-strand cDNA for the TCR alpha and beta chains. To control for contamination, every cDNA library carried two barcodes: a SMART-Mk sample barcode plus Illumina barcodes. TruSeq adapter sequences along with Illumina sample barcodes were introduced in two successive PCR steps. The Illumina HiSeq platform was used with custom primers to sequence TCR alpha and beta cDNA libraries. The authors' analysis ran thus. Raw reads were processed with MiGEC to extract unique molecular identifiers, and MiXCR was used to determine CDR3 positions. Recombination models were inferred per individual with the repgenHMM and IGoR tools using an EM algorithm. The tcR package in R was used for shared clonotype analysis, with sharing normalized by the product of cloneset sizes. To study raw recombination free of thymic and clonal selection effects, out-of-frame nonproductive sequences were analyzed. Using fastp at Q25 and MiXCR, TCRdb reprocessed the public reads and kept productive beta chains. Identical CDR3 proteins give one entry, which carries the most common genes and DNA. TCRdb's processing, not the authors', yielded these V and J calls. Present in this sample are about 720,000 distinct CDR3 sequences, roughly 18% of which were seen just once. Of the sample, less than 15% is held by the ten largest clones.

This sample is drawn from a study of identical twins (dated by TCRdb to about 2016). The study in broad terms: TCR alpha and beta repertoires from monozygotic twins, unrelated adults of various ages and cord blood were deep-sequenced to test whether fetal clonotypes persist. To rule out contamination, replicate twin experiments were performed at different times with different library preparation protocols.

The investigation overall reported the following: Invariant T cells such as MAIT and iNKT could partly confound zero-insertion analyses, although diverse VJ usage argued against such confounding for most clonotypes. Excess twin sharing in beta out-of-frame sequences was weaker because fewer shared sequences lowered the signal-to-noise ratio. Fewer insertions were carried by abundant cord blood beta clonotypes, a similar but weaker trend appeared in young adult naive repertoires, and no such trend appeared in memory repertoires. Out-of-frame TCR alpha sequences shared between twins showed an excess of low generation-probability sequences compared with coincidental sharing between unrelated individuals. Because the same donors could not be followed over many years, the conclusions depended on cross-sectional statistical analysis. In monozygotic twins, out-of-frame TCR alpha sharing was systematically underestimated by recombination models, although the models agreed with sharing between unrelated individuals.

Only healthy Caucasian donors were included. Three pairs of female monozygotic twins, all aged about 18 to 29 years, made up the twin cohort. Peripheral blood mononuclear cells were used as the source from which RNA for TCR libraries was isolated. Taken from cysteine to phenylalanine, the CDR3 has 14 residues. Solely the CDR3 DNA is kept, with 42 bases framed from the first base. CDR1 and CDR2 were assigned from the germline V gene as SGHDT and YYEEEE. V is shortened by 4 bases, J by 0 bases, and the region joining them spans 10 bases. This sample also appeared in a second study, on T cells expressing NK-cell markers. Drawing on the second study: In sorted CD3+CD56+NKG2C+, CD3+CD56+NKG2C- and CD3+CD56-NKG2C+ T-cell subsets from roughly 8 donors, TCR beta-chain repertoires were profiled. Seven of the eight sequenced donors were HCMV-seropositive and one was HCMV-seronegative. In several experiments an anti-gammadeltaTCR antibody was added to restrict sorting to alphabetaTCR-expressing T cells. In five to seven donors, the dominant CD3+CD56+NKG2C+ clonotypes were found to rank among the top 10 CD8+ clonotypes and to make up 1.0-7.0% of CD8+ T cells. Those dominant clonotypes were again the most abundant among CD3+CD56-NKG2C+ cells in a handful of donors, at about 28.3-65%. Whether the expanded NKG2C-expressing T cell clones were specific for HCMV antigens was left unclear. All eight donors whose samples were sequenced were randomly selected healthy volunteers, three of them men and five women. HCMV serostatus was determined by detecting HCMV-specific IgG in serum with a commercial ELISA kit. Bulk peripheral blood T-cell repertoires were additionally sequenced from unsorted PBMC for over 5 donors. MIGEC was used to demultiplex reads and group reads by UMI, and MiTCR was used to assemble and quantify clonotypes. To remove erroneous sequences, TCR cDNA sequences were retained only when supported by two or more reads. The tcR package was used for downstream repertoire analysis, and clonotypes were matched between fractions using CDR3 nucleotide sequence together with V segment. VDJmatch was used to annotate antigen specificity against VDJdb, with one amino acid substitution in CDR3 permitted.

This sequence originates from a young woman in good health. The source material was PBMCs. The chain couples TRBV5-6 to TRBJ1-1, with the D gene call left open. The CDR3 corresponds to CASSRRLLNTEAFF. The DNA sequence is given as TGTGCCAGCAGCCGAAGACTTTTGAACACTGAAGCTTTCTTT.